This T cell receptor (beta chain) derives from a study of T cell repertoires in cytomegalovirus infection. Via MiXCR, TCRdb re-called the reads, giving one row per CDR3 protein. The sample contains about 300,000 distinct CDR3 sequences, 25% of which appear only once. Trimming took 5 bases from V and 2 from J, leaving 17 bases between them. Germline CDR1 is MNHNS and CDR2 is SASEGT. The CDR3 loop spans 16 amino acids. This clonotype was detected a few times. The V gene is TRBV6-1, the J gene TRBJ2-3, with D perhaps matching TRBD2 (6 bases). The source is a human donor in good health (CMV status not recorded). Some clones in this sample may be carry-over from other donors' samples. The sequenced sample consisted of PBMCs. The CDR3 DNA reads TGTGCCAGCAGTTACGGCGGGACTGCAGCCACAGATACGCAGTATTTT. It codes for CASSYGGTAATDTQYF.